Sequencing of this TCR beta chain was carried out in a study of T-cell memory formation after mild COVID-19. Trimming took 5 bases from V and 0 from J, leaving 12 bases between them. The CDR3 consists of 15 residues. Per germline, CDR1 SGHRS and CDR2 YFSETQ. Each CDR3 protein is one row after TCRdb ran MiXCR on the 5' RACE reads. The sample lists 210,000 or so distinct CDR3 sequences; under 12% were seen once. In its sample, this clonotype was seen many times. This chain links TRBV5-1 with TRBJ2-1, with D uncertain. Sequenced input: PBMCs or a T cell subset sorted from them (not recorded which). The TCR comes from a man between 18 and 35 years old who had mild COVID-19 (a few samples of this study predate the infection). Cell type and time point are not known. As DNA, the CDR3 is TGCGCCAGCAGAAGCAGAGGCGACTCCTACAATGAGCAGTTCTTC. This codes for CASRSRGDSYNEQFF. Using reference TRBV5-1 and TRBJ2-1 for the parts outside the CDR3, the full variable domain is KAGVTQTPRYLIKTRGQQVTLSCSPISGHRSVSWYQQTPGQGLQFLFEYFSETQRNKGNFPGRFSGRQFSNSRSEMNVSTLELGDSALYLCASRSRGDSYNEQFFGPGTRLTVL.